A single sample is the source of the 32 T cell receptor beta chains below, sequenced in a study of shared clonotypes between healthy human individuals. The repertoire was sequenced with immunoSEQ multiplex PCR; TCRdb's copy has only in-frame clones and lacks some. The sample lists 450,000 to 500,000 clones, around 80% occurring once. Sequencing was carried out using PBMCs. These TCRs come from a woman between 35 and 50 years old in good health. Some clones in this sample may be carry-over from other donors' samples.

The CDR3 sequence: CASRRGATDTQYF. CDR3 sequence (DNA): TGTGCCAGCAGACGGGGAGCCACAGATACGCAGTATTTT. The chain recombines TRBV28 with TRBJ2-3; TRBD2 is a possible D gene (5 bases). CDR1 is MDHEN and CDR2 is SYDVKM in the germline V gene. The CDR3 is 13 residues long. The germline V and J ends were trimmed by 6 bases and 2 bases, with 9 bases remaining between them.

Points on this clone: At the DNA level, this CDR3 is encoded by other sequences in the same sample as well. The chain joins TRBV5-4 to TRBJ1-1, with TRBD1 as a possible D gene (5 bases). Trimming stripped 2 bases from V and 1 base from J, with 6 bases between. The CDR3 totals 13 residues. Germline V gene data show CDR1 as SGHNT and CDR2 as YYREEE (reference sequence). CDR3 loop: CASSFDRNTEAFF. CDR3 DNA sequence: TGTGCCAGCAGCTTCGACAGGAACACTGAAGCTTTCTTT.

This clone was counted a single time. CDR3 nucleotides: TGTGCCAGCAGCCACACAGGCAATGGCTACACCTTC. This codes for CASSHTGNGYTF. The chain links TRBV2 to TRBJ1-2; tentatively, D is TRBD1 (5 bases). Looked up from germline, CDR1 is SNHLY and CDR2 is FYNNEI. The CDR3 has 12 residues. The ends were cut back, 6 bases at V and 6 bases at J, with 11 bases in the middle.

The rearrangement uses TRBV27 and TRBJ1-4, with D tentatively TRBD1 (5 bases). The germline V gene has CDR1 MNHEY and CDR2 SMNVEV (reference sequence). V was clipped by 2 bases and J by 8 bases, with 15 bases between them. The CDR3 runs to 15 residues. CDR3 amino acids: CASSLSAGYNEKLFF. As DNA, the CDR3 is TGTGCCAGCAGTTTAAGTGCAGGGTACAACGAAAAACTGTTTTTT.

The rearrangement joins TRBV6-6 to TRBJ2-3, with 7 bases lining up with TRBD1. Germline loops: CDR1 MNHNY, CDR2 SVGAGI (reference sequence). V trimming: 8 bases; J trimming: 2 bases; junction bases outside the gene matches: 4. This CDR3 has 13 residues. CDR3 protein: CASGTVPTDTQYF. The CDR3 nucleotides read TGTGCCAGCGGGACAGTCCCCACAGATACGCAGTATTTT.

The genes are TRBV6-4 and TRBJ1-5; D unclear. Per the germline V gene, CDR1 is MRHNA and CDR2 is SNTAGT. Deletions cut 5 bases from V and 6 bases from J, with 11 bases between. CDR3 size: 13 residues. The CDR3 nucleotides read TGTGCCAGCAGTCCGATTTTGGGTCAGCCCCAGCATTTT. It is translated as CASSPILGQPQHF.

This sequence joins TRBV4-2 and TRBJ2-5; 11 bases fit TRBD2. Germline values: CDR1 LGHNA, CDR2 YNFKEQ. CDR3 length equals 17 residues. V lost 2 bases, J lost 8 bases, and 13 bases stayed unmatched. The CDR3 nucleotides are TGTGCCAGCAGCCAATTCTTGGGACTAGCGGCGGTCTATACCCAGTACTTC. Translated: CASSQFLGLAAVYTQYF.

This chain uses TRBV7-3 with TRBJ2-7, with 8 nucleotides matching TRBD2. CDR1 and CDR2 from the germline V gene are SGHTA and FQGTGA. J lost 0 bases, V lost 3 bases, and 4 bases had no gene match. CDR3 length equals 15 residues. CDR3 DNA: TGTGCCAGCAGCTTTGCCGGGACTAGCTCCTACGAGCAGTACTTC. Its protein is CASSFAGTSSYEQYF. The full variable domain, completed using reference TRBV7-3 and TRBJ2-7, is GAGVSQTPSNKVTEKGKYVELRCDPISGHTALYWYRQSLGQGPEFLIYFQGTGAADDSGLPNDRFFAVRPEGSVSTLKIQRTERGDSAVYLCASSFAGTSSYEQYFGPGTRLTVT.

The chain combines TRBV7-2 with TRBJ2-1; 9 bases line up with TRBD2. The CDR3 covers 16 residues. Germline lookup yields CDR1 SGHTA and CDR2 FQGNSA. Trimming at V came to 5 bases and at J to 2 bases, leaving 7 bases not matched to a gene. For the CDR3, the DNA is TGTGCCAGCAGCCCACCCCGACTAGCGGCCTACAATGAGCAGTTCTTC. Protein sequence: CASSPPRLAAYNEQFF.

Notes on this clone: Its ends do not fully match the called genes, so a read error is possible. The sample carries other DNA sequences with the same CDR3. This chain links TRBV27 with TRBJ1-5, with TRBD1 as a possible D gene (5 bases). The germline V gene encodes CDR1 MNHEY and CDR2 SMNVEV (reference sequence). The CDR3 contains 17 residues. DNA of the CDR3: TGTGCCAGCAGTTTATACCCCGTGACAGAAATCAATCAGCCCCAGCATTTC. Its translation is CASSLYPVTEINQPQHF.

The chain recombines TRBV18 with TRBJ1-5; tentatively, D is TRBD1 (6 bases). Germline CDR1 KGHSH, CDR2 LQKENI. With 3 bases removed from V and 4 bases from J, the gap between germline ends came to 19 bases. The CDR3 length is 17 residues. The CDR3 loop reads CASSPPRGGGRNQPQHF. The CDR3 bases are TGTGCCAGCTCACCCCCCCGCGGAGGGGGGCGAAATCAGCCCCAGCATTTT.

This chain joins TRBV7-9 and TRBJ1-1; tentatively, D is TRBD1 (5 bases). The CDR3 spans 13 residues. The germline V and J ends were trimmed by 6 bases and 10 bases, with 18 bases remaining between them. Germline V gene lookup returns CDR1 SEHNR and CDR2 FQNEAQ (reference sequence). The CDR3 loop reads CASSPDPAGGAFF. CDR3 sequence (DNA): TGTGCCAGCAGTCCAGACCCGGCCGGGGGAGCTTTCTTT. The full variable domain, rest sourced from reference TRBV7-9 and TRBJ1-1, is DTGVSQNPRHKITKRGQNVTFRCDPISEHNRLYWYRQTLGQGPEFLTYFQNEAQLEKSRLLSDRFSAERPKGSFSTLEIQRTEQGDSAMYLCASSPDPAGGAFFGQGTRLTVV.

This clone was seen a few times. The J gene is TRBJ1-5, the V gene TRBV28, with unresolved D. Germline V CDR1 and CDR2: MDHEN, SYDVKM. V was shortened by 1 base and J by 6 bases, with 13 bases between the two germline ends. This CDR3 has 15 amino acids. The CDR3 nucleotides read TGTGCCAGCAGTTTATCCCCCCTGCTGGGTCAGCCCCAGCATTTT. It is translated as CASSLSPLLGQPQHF. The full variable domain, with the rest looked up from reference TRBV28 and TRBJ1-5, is DVKVTQSSRYLVKRTGEKVFLECVQDMDHENMFWYRQDPGLGLRLIYFSYDVKMKEKGDIPEGYSVSREKKERFSLILESASTNQTSMYLCASSLSPLLGQPQHFGDGTRLSIL.

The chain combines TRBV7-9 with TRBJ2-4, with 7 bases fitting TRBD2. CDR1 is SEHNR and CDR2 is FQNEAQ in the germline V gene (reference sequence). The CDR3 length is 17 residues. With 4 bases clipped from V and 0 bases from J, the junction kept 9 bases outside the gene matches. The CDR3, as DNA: TGTGCCAGCAGCTCGACTAGCCAATTACTAGCCAAAAACATTCAGTACTTC. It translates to CASSSTSQLLAKNIQYF.

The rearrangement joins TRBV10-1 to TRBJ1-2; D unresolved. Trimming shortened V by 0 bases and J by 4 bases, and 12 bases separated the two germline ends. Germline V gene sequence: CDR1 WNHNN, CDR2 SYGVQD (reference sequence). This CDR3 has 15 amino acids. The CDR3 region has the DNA TGCGCCAGCAGTGAGTCCGGGATACCTATCTATGGCTACACCTTC. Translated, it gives CASSESGIPIYGYTF.

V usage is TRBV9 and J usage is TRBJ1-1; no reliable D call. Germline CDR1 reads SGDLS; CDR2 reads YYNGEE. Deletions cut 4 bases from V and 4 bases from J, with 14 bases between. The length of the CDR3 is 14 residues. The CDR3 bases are TGTGCCAGCAGCTCCCGCACGAGGGTCACTGAAGCTTTCTTT. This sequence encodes CASSSRTRVTEAFF.

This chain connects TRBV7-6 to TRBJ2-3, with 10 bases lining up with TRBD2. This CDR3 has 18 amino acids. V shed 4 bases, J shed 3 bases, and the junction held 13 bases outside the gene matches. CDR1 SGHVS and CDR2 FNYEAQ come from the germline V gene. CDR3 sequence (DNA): TGTGCCAGCAGCTCCCGGGGGTTAGCGGGAGGTCGTACAGATACGCAGTATTTT. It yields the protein CASSSRGLAGGRTDTQYF.

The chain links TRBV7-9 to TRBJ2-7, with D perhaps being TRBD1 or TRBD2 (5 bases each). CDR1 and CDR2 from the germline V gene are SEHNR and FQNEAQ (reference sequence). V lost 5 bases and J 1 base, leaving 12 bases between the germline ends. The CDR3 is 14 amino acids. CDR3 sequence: CASSPGRTSYEQYF. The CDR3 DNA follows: TGTGCCAGCAGCCCGGGACGTACTTCCTACGAGCAGTACTTC.

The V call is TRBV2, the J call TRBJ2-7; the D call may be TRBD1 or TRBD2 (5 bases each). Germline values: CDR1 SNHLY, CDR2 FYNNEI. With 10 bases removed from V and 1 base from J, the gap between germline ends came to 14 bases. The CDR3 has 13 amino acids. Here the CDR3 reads CATQGTGSYEQYF. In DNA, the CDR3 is TGTGCCACCCAGGGAACGGGATCCTACGAGCAGTACTTC.

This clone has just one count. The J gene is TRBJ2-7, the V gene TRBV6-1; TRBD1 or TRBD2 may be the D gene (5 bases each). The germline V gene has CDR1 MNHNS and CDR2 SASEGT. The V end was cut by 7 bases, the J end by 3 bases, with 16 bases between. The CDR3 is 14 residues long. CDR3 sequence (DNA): TGTGCCAGCAACGGGGCGGACTTTTACTACGAGCAGTACTTC. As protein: CASNGADFYYEQYF.

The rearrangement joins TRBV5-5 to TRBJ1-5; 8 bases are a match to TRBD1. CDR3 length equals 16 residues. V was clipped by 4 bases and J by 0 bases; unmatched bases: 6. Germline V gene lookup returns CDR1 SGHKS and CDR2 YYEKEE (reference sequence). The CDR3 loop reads CASSPDRGGSNQPQHF. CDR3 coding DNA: TGTGCCAGCAGCCCCGACAGGGGAGGTAGCAATCAGCCCCAGCATTTT.

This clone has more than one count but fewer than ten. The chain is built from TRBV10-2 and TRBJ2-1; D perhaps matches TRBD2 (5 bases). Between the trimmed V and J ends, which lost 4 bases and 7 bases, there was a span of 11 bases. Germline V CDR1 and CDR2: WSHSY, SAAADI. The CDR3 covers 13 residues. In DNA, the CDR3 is TGCGCCAGCAGTGTCGGGGTCTGGAATGAGCAGTTCTTC. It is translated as CASSVGVWNEQFF.

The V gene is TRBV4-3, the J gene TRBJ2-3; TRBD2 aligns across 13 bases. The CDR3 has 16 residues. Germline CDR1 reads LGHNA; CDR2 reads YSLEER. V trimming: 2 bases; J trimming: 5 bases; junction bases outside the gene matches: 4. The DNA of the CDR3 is TGCGCCAGCAGCCAATCCACTAGCGGGGGGGGAGATACGCAGTATTTT. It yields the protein CASSQSTSGGGDTQYF.

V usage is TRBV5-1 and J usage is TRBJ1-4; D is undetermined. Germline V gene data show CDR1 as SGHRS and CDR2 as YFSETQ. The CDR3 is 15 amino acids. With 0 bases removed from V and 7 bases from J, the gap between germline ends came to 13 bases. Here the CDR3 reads CASSLAGPASEKLFF. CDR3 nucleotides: TGCGCCAGCAGCTTGGCCGGGCCGGCGAGTGAAAAACTGTTTTTT.

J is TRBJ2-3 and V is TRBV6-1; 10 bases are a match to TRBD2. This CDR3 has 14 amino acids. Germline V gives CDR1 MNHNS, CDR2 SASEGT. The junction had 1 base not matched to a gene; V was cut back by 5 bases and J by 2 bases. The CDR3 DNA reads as TGTGCCAGCAGTACTAGCGGGACCACAGATACGCAGTATTTT. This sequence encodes CASSTSGTTDTQYF.

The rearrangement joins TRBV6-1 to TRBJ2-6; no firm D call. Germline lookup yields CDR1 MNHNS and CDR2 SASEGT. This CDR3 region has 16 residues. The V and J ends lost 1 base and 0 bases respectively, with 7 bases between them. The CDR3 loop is CASSEGGNSGANVLTF. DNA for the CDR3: TGTGCCAGCAGTGAAGGTGGGAACTCTGGGGCCAACGTCCTGACTTTC.

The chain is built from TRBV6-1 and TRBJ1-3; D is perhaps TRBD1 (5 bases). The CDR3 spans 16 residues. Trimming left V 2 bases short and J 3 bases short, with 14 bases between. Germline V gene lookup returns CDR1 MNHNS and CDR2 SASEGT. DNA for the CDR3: TGTGCCAGCAGTGAACAGGGTGCAATCCTTGGAAACACCATATATTTT. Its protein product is CASSEQGAILGNTIYF.

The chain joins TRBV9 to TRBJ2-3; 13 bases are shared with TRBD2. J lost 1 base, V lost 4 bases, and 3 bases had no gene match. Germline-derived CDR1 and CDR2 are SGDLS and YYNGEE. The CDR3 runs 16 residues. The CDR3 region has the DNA TGTGCCAGCAGCCCAGGACTAGCGGGAGGCACAGATACGCAGTATTTT. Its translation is CASSPGLAGGTDTQYF.

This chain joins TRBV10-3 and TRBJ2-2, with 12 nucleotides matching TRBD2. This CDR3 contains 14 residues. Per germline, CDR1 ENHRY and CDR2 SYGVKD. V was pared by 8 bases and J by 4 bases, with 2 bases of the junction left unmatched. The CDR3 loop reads CAIASGRVTGELFF. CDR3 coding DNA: TGTGCCATCGCTAGCGGGAGGGTCACCGGGGAGCTGTTTTTT.

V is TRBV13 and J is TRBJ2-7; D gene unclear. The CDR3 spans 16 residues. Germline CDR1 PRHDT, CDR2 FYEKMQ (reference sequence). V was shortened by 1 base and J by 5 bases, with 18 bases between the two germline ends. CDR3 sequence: CASSLVGAWKRNEQYF. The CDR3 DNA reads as TGTGCCAGCAGCTTAGTTGGTGCGTGGAAAAGAAACGAGCAGTACTTC. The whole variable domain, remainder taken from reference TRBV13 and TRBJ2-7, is AAGVIQSPRHLIKEKRETATLKCYPIPRHDTVYWYQQGPGQDPQFLISFYEKMQSDKGSIPDRFSAQQFSDYHSELNMSSLELGDSALYFCASSLVGAWKRNEQYFGPGTRLTVT.

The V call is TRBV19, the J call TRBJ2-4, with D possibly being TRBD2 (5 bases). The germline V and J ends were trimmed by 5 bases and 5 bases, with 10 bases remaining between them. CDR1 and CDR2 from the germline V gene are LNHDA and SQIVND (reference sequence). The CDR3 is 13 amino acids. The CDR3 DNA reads TGTGCCAGTAGTCGGACTCAGCAAAACATTCAGTACTTC. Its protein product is CASSRTQQNIQYF.

CDR3 nucleotide sequence: TGCAGCGTCAATACCCAGGGGGGATGGGACACTGAAGCTTTCTTT. Translation: CSVNTQGGWDTEAFF. The chain employs TRBV29-1 and TRBJ1-1, with 7 bases lining up with TRBD1. CDR1 is SQVTM and CDR2 is ANQGSEA in the germline V gene. The CDR3 consists of 15 residues. Trimming at V came to 6 bases and at J to 3 bases, leaving 13 bases not matched to a gene.